This T cell receptor beta chain stems from a study of shared clonotypes between healthy human individuals. Findings of the study overall: Compared with clonotypes that all four donors shared, non-shared clonotypes had lower generation probabilities. Sharing across four donors was highest in naive CD4 (around 5%) and lowest in memory CD8 (roughly 0.4%). Depth was large, yet rarefaction showed that sorted-subset sequencing was incomplete.

Notes on this clone: The antigen remains unidentified.

Trimming took 4 bases from V and 5 from J; bases not matched to a gene: 11. The CDR3 extends over 16 amino acids. The germline gives CDR1 SGHRS, CDR2 YFSETQ. Sequencing used immunoSEQ multiplex PCR; TCRdb keeps in-frame clones, though not all of them. The data hold 600,000 or so clones, with more than 95% observed a single time. Naive-designated CD8 cells lacked CD45RO, were positively enriched for CCR7, and omitted terminally differentiated effector memory CD45RA+ cells. The sequencing sample was made of naive CD8+ T cells sorted from blood. The gene calls are TRBV5-1 and TRBJ2-1, with 8 bases fitting TRBD2. The receptor's source is a man aged 25 to 40 in good health. This chain's CDR3 is CASSHPGTSRNNEQFF. CDR3 in DNA: TGCGCCAGCAGCCACCCCGGGACTAGTAGGAACAATGAGCAGTTCTTC.